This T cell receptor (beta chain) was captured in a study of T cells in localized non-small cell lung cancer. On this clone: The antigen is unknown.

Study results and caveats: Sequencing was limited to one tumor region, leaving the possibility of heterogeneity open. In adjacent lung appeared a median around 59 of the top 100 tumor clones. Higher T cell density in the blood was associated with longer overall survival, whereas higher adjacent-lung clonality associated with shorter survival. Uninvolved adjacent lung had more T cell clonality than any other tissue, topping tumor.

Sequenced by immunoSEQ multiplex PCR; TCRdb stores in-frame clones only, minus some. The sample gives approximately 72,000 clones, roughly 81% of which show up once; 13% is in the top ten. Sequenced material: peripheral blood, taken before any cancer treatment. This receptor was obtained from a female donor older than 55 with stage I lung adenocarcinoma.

In nucleotides, the CDR3 is TGTGCCAGCAGCGTAGCGGGGACAGGCAAGTACGAGCAGTACTTC. The encoded protein is CASSVAGTGKYEQYF. The chain has TRBV9 and TRBJ2-7, with TRBD1 matching 8 bases. The germline V gene has CDR1 SGDLS and CDR2 YYNGEE. The CDR3 sequence is 15 residues long. V was clipped by 0 bases and J by 4 bases; unmatched bases: 6.